This TCR beta chain appears in the sequencing data of a study of blood T cell repertoires in COVID-19. Study details: Samples representing acute and convalescent COVID-19 were sourced from the United States, Italy and Spain. PBMCs, B-cell-depleted T cells, or T cells were the source of the cDNA or gDNA that made up the material.

CDR3 size: 15 residues. Germline V gene data show CDR1 as KGHDR and CDR2 as SFDVKD. The V and J ends lost 4 bases and 15 bases, in that order; junction bases with no gene match: 16. Authors' analysis steps: How many nucleated cells were present was estimated from reference gene primer amplification. Profiled with immunoSEQ multiplex PCR; TCRdb holds only in-frame clones, not every one. That table furnishes V, J and clone size, whereas the DNA furnished D and trimming. The repertoire holds more than 95,000 clones, with 87% as singletons. The chain joins TRBV24-1 to TRBJ2-1, with 8 bases that match TRBD2. The source material was peripheral blood. This sequence was found in a human donor in a cohort sampled during active COVID-19. In nucleotides, the CDR3 is TGTGCCACCAGTGACCCAGGACTAGCTGGCCGGCCGTGGTTCTTC. Its translation: CATSDPGLAGRPWFF.